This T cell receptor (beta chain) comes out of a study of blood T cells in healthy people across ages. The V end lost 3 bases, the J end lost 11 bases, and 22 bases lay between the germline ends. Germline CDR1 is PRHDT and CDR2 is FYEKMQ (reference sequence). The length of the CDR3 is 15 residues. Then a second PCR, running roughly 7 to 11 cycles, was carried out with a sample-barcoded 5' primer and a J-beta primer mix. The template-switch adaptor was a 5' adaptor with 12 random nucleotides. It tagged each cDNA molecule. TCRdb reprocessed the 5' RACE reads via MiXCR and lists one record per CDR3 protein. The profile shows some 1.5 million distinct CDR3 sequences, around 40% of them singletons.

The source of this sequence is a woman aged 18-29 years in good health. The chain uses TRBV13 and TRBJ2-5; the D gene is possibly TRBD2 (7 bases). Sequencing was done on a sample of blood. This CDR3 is CASSLGASGYNEQYF. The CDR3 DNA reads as TGTGCCAGCAGCTTGGGGGCTAGCGGCTACAATGAGCAGTACTTC.